This T cell receptor beta chain was profiled in a study of blood T cells in healthy people across ages. The people who gave samples were healthy Caucasians from Russia, aged about 6 to 100. This clonotype has ten or more counts. The authors ran a second PCR of roughly 6 to 11 cycles using a sample-barcoded 5' primer and a J-beta primer mix. MiXCR, applied by TCRdb to the 5' RACE reads, yields one record per CDR3 protein. The repertoire consists of more than 1,400,000 distinct CDR3 sequences, with 40% to 50% occurring once and the leading ten covering 7% to 9.5%. Specimen: blood. The receptor was derived from a woman between 18 and 29 years old in good health.

For the CDR3, the DNA is TGCAGTGCCACTCAGGTGCAGGGAAGGTACGAGCAGTACTTC. As protein: CSATQVQGRYEQYF. V and J are TRBV20-1 and TRBJ2-7, with D perhaps matching TRBD1 (5 bases). Germline assignment: CDR1 DFQATT and CDR2 SNEGSKA (reference sequence). CDR3 length: 14 amino acids. V lost 6 bases and J 4 bases, leaving 19 bases between the germline ends.